The entry below describes one T cell receptor (beta chain). Its antigen is currently unknown. The V end was cut by 4 bases, the J end by 0 bases, with 6 bases between. This CDR3 region has 13 residues. Per germline, CDR1 ENHRY and CDR2 SYGVKD. These data belong to a study of response to subunit inactivated influenza vaccine. Study findings and constraints: Few new T cells, the authors suggested, are recruited by each seasonal influenza vaccination.

One entry per CDR3 protein results from TCRdb running MiXCR on the RT-PCR reads. The data show roughly 700,000 distinct CDR3 sequences, roughly 14% seen once. This specimen consisted of PBMCs from blood, obtained 14 to 15 days before vaccination. V gene TRBV10-3 combines with J gene TRBJ2-5; no clear D. This clonotype was sampled from a man aged 50-60 years who received an inactivated influenza vaccine. CDR3 in DNA: TGTGCCATCAGTGCGGGCTACCAAGAGACCCAGTACTTC. This sequence encodes CAISAGYQETQYF.